This TCR beta chain derives from a study of blood T cell repertoires in COVID-19. Study information: The United States, Italy and Spain were the sources of the acute and convalescent COVID-19 samples. From T cells, B-cell-depleted T cells, or PBMCs came the material, which was cDNA or gDNA.

The V gene lost 4 bases and the J gene lost 1 base, with 7 bases spanning the gap. The germline V gene encodes CDR1 SGHTA and CDR2 FQGTGA. The CDR3 is 13 residues long. Methods used by the authors: Estimated nucleated cell counts came from reference gene primer amplification. The repertoire was sequenced with immunoSEQ multiplex PCR; TCRdb's copy has only in-frame clones and lacks some. That table furnishes V, J and clone size, whereas the DNA furnished D and trimming. The table lists 60,000 to 85,000 clones, under 85% of them singletons, with around 21% in the top ten. The specimen was peripheral blood. The rearrangement links TRBV7-3 to TRBJ1-1; D not resolved. The receptor's source is a man between 65 and 79 years old with acute or convalescent COVID-19. CDR3 region: CASSSNKNTEAFF. CDR3 sequence (DNA): TGTGCCAGCAGCTCAAACAAGAACACTGAAGCTTTCTTT.